Shown below are 25 T cell receptor beta chains from a single sample sequenced in a study of T cell responses to AZD1222 COVID-19 vaccine. This table comes from immunoSEQ multiplex PCR, and its TCRdb copy is limited to in-frame clones, with some not included. Of roughly 180,000 clones in the sample, under 95% were seen once. Source: peripheral blood, taken 28 days after the second AZD1222 dose. The receptor set was obtained from an adult who received the AZD1222 COVID-19 vaccine.

The V gene is TRBV20-1, the J gene TRBJ1-1; D is unclear. The CDR3 sequence is 11 residues long. Germline V lookup: CDR1 DFQATT, CDR2 SNEGSKA (reference sequence). V was clipped by 4 bases and J by 3 bases, with 6 bases between them. The CDR3 DNA sequence: TGCAGTGCTAATGGGGACACTGAAGCTTTCTTT. Its protein product is CSANGDTEAFF.

The V call is TRBV9, the J call TRBJ2-1; TRBD1 agrees at 7 bases. Per the germline V gene, CDR1 is SGDLS and CDR2 is YYNGEE. The V and J ends lost 0 bases and 7 bases, in that order; junction bases with no gene match: 7. The CDR3 runs to 15 residues. CDR3 DNA sequence: TGTGCCAGCAGCGTAGGACAGGGTTCATGGAATGAGCAGTTCTTC. It is translated as CASSVGQGSWNEQFF.

V gene TRBV4-1 combines with J gene TRBJ1-2, with D hard to call. CDR3 length: 14 amino acids. The germline V and J ends were trimmed by 0 bases and 4 bases, with 9 bases remaining between them. The germline V gene has CDR1 MGHRA and CDR2 YSYEKL. The CDR3 here is CASSQDVTVYGYTF. DNA for the CDR3: TGCGCCAGCAGCCAAGATGTCACAGTCTATGGCTACACCTTC.

This clone was recorded only once. The chain carries TRBV19 and TRBJ2-1, with D maybe TRBD1 (6 bases). Germline V gene data show CDR1 as LNHDA and CDR2 as SQIVND (reference sequence). The CDR3 contains 18 residues. Trimming removed 4 bases from V and 7 bases from J, with 26 bases in between. The CDR3 DNA reads as TGTGCCAGTAGTAGGGGGTATCTCCGGGCAGGGGATAGAAATGAGCAGTTCTTC. It specifies CASSRGYLRAGDRNEQFF.

The chain employs TRBV18 and TRBJ1-5; 8 nucleotides agree with TRBD1. The germline V gene encodes CDR1 KGHSH and CDR2 LQKENI. V was clipped by 3 bases and J by 1 base; unmatched bases: 14. The length of the CDR3 is 19 residues. The CDR3 reads CASSPGDRHLMGSNQPQHF. CDR3 in DNA: TGTGCCAGCTCACCCGGGGACAGGCATCTAATGGGGAGCAATCAGCCCCAGCATTTT.

V and J are TRBV29-1 and TRBJ1-2; a weak D match, TRBD1 (6 bases). The CDR3 runs to 11 residues. Germline assignment: CDR1 SQVTM and CDR2 ANQGSEA. The V gene lost 6 bases and the J gene lost 6 bases, with 11 bases spanning the gap. CDR3 loop: CSVDRSHGYTF. CDR3 sequence (DNA): TGCAGCGTCGACAGGAGCCATGGCTACACCTTC.

CDR3 in amino acids: CASSSRDRGLYGTDTQYF. The DNA for the CDR3 is TGTGCCAGCAGCTCCCGGGACAGGGGGCTATACGGGACAGATACGCAGTATTTT. This chain uses TRBV11-2 with TRBJ2-3, with 12 nucleotides matching TRBD1. Germline V gives CDR1 SGHAT, CDR2 FQNNGV. Trimming removed 4 bases from V and 3 bases from J; junction bases left unmatched: 11. CDR3 length: 18 amino acids.

This rearrangement joins TRBV6-5 to TRBJ2-1; D is tentatively TRBD1 or TRBD2 (7 bases each). This CDR3 has 15 amino acids. CDR1 is MNHEY and CDR2 is SVGAGI in the germline V gene. With 6 bases removed from V and 1 base from J, the gap between germline ends came to 13 bases. CDR3 amino acids: CASSTRGGSYNEQFF. Here the CDR3 DNA reads TGTGCCAGCAGCACCAGGGGGGGGTCCTACAATGAGCAGTTCTTC.

The V gene is TRBV28, the J gene TRBJ2-3; the D is unclear. The CDR3 has 14 amino acids. The ends were cut back, 3 bases at V and 0 bases at J, with 7 bases in the middle. Germline V gives CDR1 MDHEN, CDR2 SYDVKM. CDR3 sequence: CASSLSGSTDTQYF. The CDR3 DNA reads TGTGCCAGCAGTTTGTCCGGTAGCACAGATACGCAGTATTTT.

V gene TRBV4-3 combines with J gene TRBJ2-3; weak D call: TRBD2 (5 bases). This CDR3 comprises 16 residues. CDR1 and CDR2 (germline): LGHNA, YSLEER. V lost 4 bases and J lost 0, with 14 bases in between. CDR3 sequence: CASSLGLRRSTDTQYF. CDR3 in DNA: TGCGCCAGCAGCCTCGGACTCCGTCGAAGCACAGATACGCAGTATTTT.

J is TRBJ2-7 and V is TRBV5-1, with 7 bases that match TRBD1. Germline CDR1 reads SGHRS; CDR2 reads YFSETQ. The CDR3 sequence is 15 residues long. The ends lost 5 bases at V and 0 bases at J; junction bases unmatched: 8. The CDR3 protein is CASRLQGTNSYEQYF. CDR3 sequence (DNA): TGCGCCAGCAGGTTACAGGGGACCAACTCCTACGAGCAGTACTTC.

The chain uses TRBV4-2 and TRBJ2-1; 12 nucleotides line up with TRBD1. V lost 4 bases, J lost 9 bases, and 10 bases stayed unmatched. This CDR3 has 16 amino acids. Per germline, CDR1 LGHNA and CDR2 YNFKEQ. The DNA for the CDR3 is TGTGCCAGCAGCCCCTCACCGGGACAGGGGGCAGTTGAGCAGTTCTTC. This translates into CASSPSPGQGAVEQFF.

The V and J genes are TRBV2 and TRBJ2-3; tentative D call: TRBD1 (7 bases). The CDR3 has 15 residues. V was cut by 1 base and J by 3 bases, with 11 bases left in between. Germline V CDR1 and CDR2: SNHLY, FYNNEI. In DNA form, the CDR3 reads TGTGCCAGCAGTGAAGGGACAGGACTAACAGATACGCAGTATTTT. It codes for CASSEGTGLTDTQYF.

The chain is built from TRBV29-1 and TRBJ1-1; D unclear. Trimming stripped 3 bases from V and 6 bases from J, with 11 bases between. CDR3 size: 12 residues. Germline values: CDR1 SQVTM, CDR2 ANQGSEA. CDR3 in DNA: TGCAGCGTTGAGTTTGTTCGGGCTGAAGCTTTCTTT. The encoded protein is CSVEFVRAEAFF.

This clone has just a few counts. V gene TRBV6-5 combines with J gene TRBJ1-1, with D unclear. Per germline, CDR1 MNHEY and CDR2 SVGAGI. The ends were cut back, 2 bases at V and 4 bases at J, with 14 bases in the middle. The CDR3 sequence is 15 residues long. This CDR3 reads CASSYARDGRTEAFF. The CDR3 DNA is TGTGCCAGCAGTTACGCAAGGGATGGACGCACTGAAGCTTTCTTT.

V is TRBV28 and J is TRBJ2-7, with TRBD2 as a possible D gene (6 bases). Germline-derived CDR1 and CDR2 are MDHEN and SYDVKM. The V gene lost 3 bases and the J gene lost 4 bases, with 13 bases spanning the gap. The CDR3 is 14 residues long. CDR3 region: CASSLRGGSYEQYF. DNA for the CDR3: TGTGCCAGCAGTTTGCGGGGCGGGTCTTACGAGCAGTACTTC.

The chain employs TRBV12-5 and TRBJ1-4; TRBD1 might be the D (5 bases). The V end was cut by 4 bases, the J end by 10 bases, with 25 bases between. This CDR3 contains 17 residues. The germline gives CDR1 LGHNT, CDR2 FRNRAP. In DNA form, the CDR3 reads TGTGCTAGTGGTTCGATACACGGGACGGATGCTTCTGGAAAACTGTTTTTT. Its translation is CASGSIHGTDASGKLFF.

The chain is built from TRBV11-2 and TRBJ1-4; 8 positions agree with TRBD1. The J segment lost 0 bases and the V segment lost 8 bases, leaving 8 bases of the junction unmatched. CDR1 SGHAT and CDR2 FQNNGV come from the germline V gene. The CDR3 has 16 amino acids. Written as DNA, the CDR3 is TGTGCCAGCGCTAAGCAGGGGGCAGCAACTAATGAAAAACTGTTTTTT. Amino acids: CASAKQGAATNEKLFF.

V usage is TRBV7-6 and J usage is TRBJ2-1; 10 bases align to TRBD2. The ends lost 5 bases at V and 10 bases at J; junction bases unmatched: 17. Germline CDR1 reads SGHVS; CDR2 reads FNYEAQ. This CDR3 contains 17 residues. DNA of the CDR3: TGTGCCAGCAGCCCAGGTCGTCCGAGCGGGGGGGCTCAAGAGCAGTTCTTC. Protein: CASSPGRPSGGAQEQFF.

The rearrangement uses TRBV7-6 and TRBJ1-6; D uncertain. V was clipped by 5 bases and J by 7 bases, with 9 bases between them. The germline CDR1 and CDR2 sequences are SGHVS and FNYEAQ. There are 13 residues in the CDR3. The CDR3 reads CASSLRRNSPLHF. The CDR3 DNA reads as TGTGCCAGCAGCCTTAGACGGAATTCACCCCTCCACTTT.

The genes are TRBV19 and TRBJ2-2; 7 positions match TRBD1. This CDR3 comprises 14 residues. Germline V lookup: CDR1 LNHDA, CDR2 SQIVND (reference sequence). Trimming cost V 7 bases and J 3 bases; bases outside gene matches: 5. CDR3 nucleotide sequence: TGTGCCAGTATGAAGCAGGGGGACACCGGGGAGCTGTTTTTT. It is translated as CASMKQGDTGELFF.

The V and J genes are TRBV9 and TRBJ2-2; D is uncertain. The germline V gene has CDR1 SGDLS and CDR2 YYNGEE. Trimming removed 4 bases from V and 2 bases from J, with 15 bases in between. The CDR3 covers 16 residues. The CDR3 here is CASSPRPTANTGELFF. The CDR3 nucleotides are TGTGCCAGCAGCCCAAGGCCCACAGCCAACACCGGGGAGCTGTTTTTT.

Written as DNA, the CDR3 is TGTGCCACCAGCAGAGACGGGGGCCTCTATGGCTACACCTTC. Translating gives CATSRDGGLYGYTF. The gene calls are TRBV15 and TRBJ1-2; perhaps TRBD1 as D (6 bases). This CDR3 region has 14 residues. From germline, CDR1 is LNHNV and CDR2 YYDKDF (reference sequence). Deletions cut 0 bases from V and 4 bases from J, with 9 bases between.

This chain links TRBV27 with TRBJ2-7; D not certain. CDR1 is MNHEY and CDR2 is SMNVEV in the germline V gene (reference sequence). The CDR3 is 17 amino acids. V was trimmed by 6 bases and J by 2 bases, leaving 23 bases between them. The CDR3 loop is CASSAMYRQAGPYEQYF. DNA of the CDR3: TGTGCCAGCAGCGCCATGTATCGCCAGGCAGGACCCTACGAGCAGTACTTC.

The V gene is TRBV28, the J gene TRBJ2-7; D is ambiguous. Between the trimmed V and J ends, which lost 8 bases and 1 base, there was a span of 12 bases. The CDR3 sequence is 13 residues long. CDR1 is MDHEN, CDR2 SYDVKM, per germline. In nucleotides, the CDR3 is TGTGCCAGCCGGTACCGCGGTTCCTACGAGCAGTACTTC. This codes for CASRYRGSYEQYF.